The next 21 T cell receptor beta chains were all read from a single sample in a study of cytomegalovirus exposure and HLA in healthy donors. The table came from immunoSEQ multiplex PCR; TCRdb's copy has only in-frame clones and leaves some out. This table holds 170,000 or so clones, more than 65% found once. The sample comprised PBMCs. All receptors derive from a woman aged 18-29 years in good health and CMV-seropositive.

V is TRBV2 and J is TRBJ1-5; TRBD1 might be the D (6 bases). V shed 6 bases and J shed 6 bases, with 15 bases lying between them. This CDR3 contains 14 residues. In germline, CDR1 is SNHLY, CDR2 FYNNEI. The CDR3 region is CASSAQGKVQPQHF. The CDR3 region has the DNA TGTGCCAGCAGCGCACAGGGAAAGGTTCAGCCCCAGCATTTT.

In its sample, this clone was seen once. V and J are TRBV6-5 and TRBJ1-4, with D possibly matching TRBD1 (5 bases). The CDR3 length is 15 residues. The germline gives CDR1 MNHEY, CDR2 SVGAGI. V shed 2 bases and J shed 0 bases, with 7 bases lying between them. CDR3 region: CASSYGGATNEKLFF. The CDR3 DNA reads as TGTGCCAGCAGTTACGGGGGGGCAACTAATGAAAAACTGTTTTTT.

The CDR3, as DNA: TGTGCCAGCAGCAAAAAGACAGGGGTAAATGAAAAACTGTTTTTT. It yields the protein CASSKKTGVNEKLFF. The chain combines TRBV7-9 with TRBJ1-4, with 8 nucleotides matching TRBD1. This CDR3 is built from 15 residues. J gave up 5 bases and V 5 bases, and 7 bases lay outside the gene matches. Germline V lookup: CDR1 SEHNR, CDR2 FQNEAQ (reference sequence). Together with reference TRBV7-9 and TRBJ1-4, the CDR3 gives the full variable domain: DTGVSQNPRHKITKRGQNVTFRCDPISEHNRLYWYRQTLGQGPEFLTYFQNEAQLEKSRLLSDRFSAERPKGSFSTLEIQRTEQGDSAMYLCASSKKTGVNEKLFFGSGTQLSVL.

CDR3 residues: CARADRGGEKLFF. The CDR3 DNA reads TGTGCCAGAGCGGACAGGGGAGGTGAAAAACTGTTTTTT. The chain is built from TRBV6-7 and TRBJ1-4; the match to TRBD1 covers 9 bases. TRBV6-7 is recorded as an ORF, its role being uncertain. V shed 9 bases and J 7 bases; nucleotides not matched to a gene: 6. This CDR3 is 13 amino acids long.

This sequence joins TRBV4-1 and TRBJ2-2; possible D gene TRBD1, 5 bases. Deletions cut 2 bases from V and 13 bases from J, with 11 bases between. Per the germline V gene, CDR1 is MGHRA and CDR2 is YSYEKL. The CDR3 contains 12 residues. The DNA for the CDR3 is TGCGCCAGCAGCCAACAGGGAATGGTGCTGTTTTTT. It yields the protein CASSQQGMVLFF.

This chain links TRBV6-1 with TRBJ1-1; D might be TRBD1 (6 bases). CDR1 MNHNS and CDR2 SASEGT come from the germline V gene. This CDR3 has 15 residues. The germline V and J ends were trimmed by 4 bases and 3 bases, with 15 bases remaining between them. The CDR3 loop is CASSATGGAYTEAFF. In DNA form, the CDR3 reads TGTGCCAGCAGTGCGACAGGAGGAGCCTACACTGAAGCTTTCTTT.

The CDR3 spells CASRDLLLAGALNEQFF. CDR3 nucleotides: TGTGCCAGCAGGGACCTCCTTCTAGCGGGGGCCCTCAATGAGCAGTTCTTC. The rearrangement links TRBV2 to TRBJ2-1; 10 nucleotides match TRBD2. This CDR3 spans 17 amino acids. Per the germline V gene, CDR1 is SNHLY and CDR2 is FYNNEI. Germline trimming cut 6 bases from V and 6 bases from J; bases unmatched to any gene: 14.

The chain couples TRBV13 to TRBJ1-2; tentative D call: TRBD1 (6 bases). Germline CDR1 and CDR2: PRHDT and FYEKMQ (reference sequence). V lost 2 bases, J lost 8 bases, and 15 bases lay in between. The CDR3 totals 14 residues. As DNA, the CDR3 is TGTGCCAGCAGCTTAAGGGACACGGGGTCCGGCTACACCTTC. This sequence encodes CASSLRDTGSGYTF.

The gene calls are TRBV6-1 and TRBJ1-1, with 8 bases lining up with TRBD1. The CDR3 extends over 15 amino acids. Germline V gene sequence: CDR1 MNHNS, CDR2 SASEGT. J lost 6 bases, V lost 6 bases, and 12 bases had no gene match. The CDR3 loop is CASSDRGQGKSEAFF. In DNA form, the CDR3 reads TGTGCCAGCAGCGACCGAGGACAGGGTAAATCTGAAGCTTTCTTT.

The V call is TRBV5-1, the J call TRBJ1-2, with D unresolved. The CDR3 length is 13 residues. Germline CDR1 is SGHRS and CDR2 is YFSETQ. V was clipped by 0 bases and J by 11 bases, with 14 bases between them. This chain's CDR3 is CASSLAGSSRYTF. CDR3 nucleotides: TGCGCCAGCAGCTTGGCAGGTTCGAGTCGTTACACCTTC.

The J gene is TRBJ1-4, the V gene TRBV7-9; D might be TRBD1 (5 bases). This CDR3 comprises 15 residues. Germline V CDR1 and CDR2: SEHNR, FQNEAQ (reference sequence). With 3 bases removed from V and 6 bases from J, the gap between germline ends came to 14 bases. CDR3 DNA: TGTGCCAGCAGCTTTACCGGGACTAACGATGAAAAACTGTTTTTT. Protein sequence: CASSFTGTNDEKLFF.

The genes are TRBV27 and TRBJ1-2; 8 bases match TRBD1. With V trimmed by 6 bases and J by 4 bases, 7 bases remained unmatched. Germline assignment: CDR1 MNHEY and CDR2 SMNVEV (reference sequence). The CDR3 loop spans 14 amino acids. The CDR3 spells CASRAGGAPYGYTF. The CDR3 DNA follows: TGTGCCAGCAGAGCAGGGGGCGCGCCCTATGGCTACACCTTC.

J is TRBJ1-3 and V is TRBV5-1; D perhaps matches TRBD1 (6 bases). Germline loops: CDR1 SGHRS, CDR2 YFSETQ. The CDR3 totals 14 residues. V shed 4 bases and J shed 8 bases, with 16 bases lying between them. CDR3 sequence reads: CASSHPGDQDTIYF. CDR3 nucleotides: TGCGCCAGCAGCCACCCAGGGGACCAGGACACCATATATTTT.

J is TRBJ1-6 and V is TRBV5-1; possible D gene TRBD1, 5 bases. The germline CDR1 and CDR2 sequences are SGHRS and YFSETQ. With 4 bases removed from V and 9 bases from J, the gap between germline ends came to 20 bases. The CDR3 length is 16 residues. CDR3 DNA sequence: TGCGCCAGCAGCCTCGCCTCAACTGGGGCTGGTTCACCCCTCCACTTT. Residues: CASSLASTGAGSPLHF.

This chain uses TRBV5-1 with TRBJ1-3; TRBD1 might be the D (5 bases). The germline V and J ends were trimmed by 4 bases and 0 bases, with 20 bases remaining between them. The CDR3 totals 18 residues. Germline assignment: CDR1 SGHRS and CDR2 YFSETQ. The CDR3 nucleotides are TGCGCCAGCAGCACGGGTACGCTCGGGGGAGGCTCTGGAAACACCATATATTTT. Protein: CASSTGTLGGGSGNTIYF.

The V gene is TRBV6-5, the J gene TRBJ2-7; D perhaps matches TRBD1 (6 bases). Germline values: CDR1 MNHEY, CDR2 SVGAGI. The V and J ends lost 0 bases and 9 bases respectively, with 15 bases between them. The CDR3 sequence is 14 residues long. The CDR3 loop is CASSYSGNRVGQYF. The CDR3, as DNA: TGTGCCAGCAGTTACTCGGGGAACAGGGTGGGGCAGTACTTC.

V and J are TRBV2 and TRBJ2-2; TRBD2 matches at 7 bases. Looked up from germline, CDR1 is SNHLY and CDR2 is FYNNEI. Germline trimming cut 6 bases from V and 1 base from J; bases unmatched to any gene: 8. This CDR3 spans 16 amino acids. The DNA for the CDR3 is TGTGCCAGCAGACCGGGGACTACCTTGAACACCGGGGAGCTGTTTTTT. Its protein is CASRPGTTLNTGELFF.

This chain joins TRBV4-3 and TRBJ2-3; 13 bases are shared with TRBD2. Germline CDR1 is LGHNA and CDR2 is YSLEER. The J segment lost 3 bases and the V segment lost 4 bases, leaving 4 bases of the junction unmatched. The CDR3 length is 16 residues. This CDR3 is CASSRTSGGATDTQYF. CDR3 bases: TGCGCCAGCAGCCGCACTAGCGGGGGGGCAACAGATACGCAGTATTTT.

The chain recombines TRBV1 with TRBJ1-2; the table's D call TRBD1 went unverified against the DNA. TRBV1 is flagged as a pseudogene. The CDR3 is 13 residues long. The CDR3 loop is CTSSQDLAYGYTF. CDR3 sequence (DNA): TGCACCAGCAGCCAAGACTTGGCCTATGGCTACACCTTC.

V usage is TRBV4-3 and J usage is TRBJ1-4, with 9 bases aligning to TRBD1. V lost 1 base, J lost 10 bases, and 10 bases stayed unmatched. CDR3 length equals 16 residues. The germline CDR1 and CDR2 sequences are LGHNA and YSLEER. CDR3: CASSQVWGGQGRKLFF. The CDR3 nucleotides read TGCGCCAGCAGCCAAGTCTGGGGGGGACAGGGCCGAAAACTGTTTTTT.

The CDR3 bases are TGTGCCAGCAGCAAGGGACTCACCTACGAGCAGTACTTC. This gives the protein CASSKGLTYEQYF. This chain joins TRBV7-8 and TRBJ2-7; possible D gene TRBD2, 6 bases. CDR1 and CDR2 from the germline V gene are SGHVS and FQNEAQ. The V end lost 5 bases, the J end lost 2 bases, and 10 bases lay between the germline ends. The CDR3 contains 13 residues.